At least ten counts were recorded for the clone carrying this T cell receptor beta chain. Its specificity is unknown. Germline loops: CDR1 DFQATT, CDR2 SNEGSKA (reference sequence). Unmatched junction bases numbered 15, after V lost 3 bases and J lost 2 bases. This CDR3 region has 17 residues. These data come from a study of T-cell reconstitution after alpha-beta-depleted transplantation in children. This sample's TCRbeta library carried unique molecular identifier barcodes. TCRdb reprocessed the PCR reads with MiXCR, giving one entry per CDR3 protein. The sample contains about 130,000 distinct CDR3 sequences, 9.7% of which appear only once. Study-wide findings and caveats: A year post-transplant, T-cell counts and diversity derived mostly from newly produced T cells.

Material: PBMCs, mostly from graft donor cells, obtained 180 days after TCRalphabeta/CD19-depleted stem cell transplant. The rearrangement links TRBV20-1 to TRBJ2-7; 8 bases fit TRBD2. This TCR was recovered from a girl less than two years old who had a stem cell transplant for combined immunodeficiency, so the T cells may come from the graft donor. The CDR3 sequence: CSASRPPPFSGTYEQYF. The CDR3 bases are TGCAGTGCTAGTAGGCCCCCCCCATTTAGCGGGACCTACGAGCAGTACTTC.